This entry concerns a single T cell receptor beta chain. Cohort: HPV-negative, locally advanced oral cavity squamous cell carcinoma patients. The record originates from a study of neoadjuvant anti-PD-1 for oral cavity cancer. Only in-frame clones appear in the TCRdb table, and some are missing; sequencing was by immunoSEQ multiplex PCR. The repertoire holds some 17,000 clones, with less than 75% as singletons. The specimen was PBMCs, collected before nivolumab (anti-PD-1) treatment. This sequence originates from a person aged 35-79 years with oral cavity squamous cell carcinoma.

CDR3 nucleotides: TGTGCCAGCAGTTTAGGAGGTCGTACACAAGAGACCCAGTACTTC. It specifies CASSLGGRTQETQYF. The chain joins TRBV28 to TRBJ2-5; the D gene is possibly TRBD2 (5 bases). Germline CDR1 MDHEN, CDR2 SYDVKM. Trimming removed 2 bases at V and 2 bases at J, with 12 bases between. The CDR3 is made up of 15 amino acids.